Presented here are 19 T cell receptor beta chains from one specimen sequenced in a study of shared clonotypes between healthy human individuals. Sequencing was performed with immunoSEQ multiplex PCR; in TCRdb, only in-frame clones are kept and a portion is missing. The sample yields about 480,000 clones, about 80% seen once. Sequences were obtained from PBMCs. The receptors were sampled from a woman between 35 and 50 years old in good health. Some clones in this sample may be carry-over from other donors' samples.

The count of this clone is one. The chain carries TRBV9 and TRBJ2-5; TRBD1 matches at 8 bases. V lost 4 bases to trimming and J lost 2 bases; unmatched junction nucleotides: 19. Germline CDR1 is SGDLS and CDR2 is YYNGEE. The length of the CDR3 is 19 residues. CDR3 bases: TGTGCCAGCAGCCCGCTCCCGATGGGGACAGGTATATTTCAAGAGACCCAGTACTTC. It codes for CASSPLPMGTGIFQETQYF.

V usage is TRBV7-2 and J usage is TRBJ2-7; 8 nucleotides align to TRBD1. This CDR3 has 13 residues. Germline V lookup: CDR1 SGHTA, CDR2 FQGNSA. V shed 5 bases and J 4 bases; nucleotides not matched to a gene: 4. In DNA form, the CDR3 reads TGTGCCAGCAGCACCAGACAGGGGTACGAGCAGTACTTC. As protein: CASSTRQGYEQYF.

The rearrangement joins TRBV30 to TRBJ1-2, with D possibly being TRBD1 (5 bases). Germline loops: CDR1 GTSNPN, CDR2 SVGIG (reference sequence). The CDR3 is 13 amino acids. Trimming pared 2 bases from V and 7 bases from J, leaving 14 bases between. The CDR3: CAWSLLGGFGYTF. The CDR3 DNA follows: TGTGCCTGGAGTCTCCTCGGGGGGTTTGGCTACACCTTC.

This clone was picked up one time. This sequence joins TRBV2 and TRBJ1-5; D is unresolved. Germline CDR1 is SNHLY and CDR2 is FYNNEI. The CDR3 extends over 12 amino acids. V lost 8 bases to trimming and J lost 9 bases, with 14 bases between them. CDR3 region: CASSLLVPPQHF. DNA for the CDR3: TGTGCCAGCTCACTGTTGGTCCCGCCCCAGCATTTT.

The chain joins TRBV6-6 to TRBJ1-5, with D possibly being TRBD1 (5 bases). Trimming pared 2 bases from V and 7 bases from J, leaving 18 bases between. The CDR3 consists of 16 residues. CDR1 and CDR2 from the germline V gene are MNHNY and SVGAGI (reference sequence). The CDR3 DNA reads TGTGCCAGCAGTTACGATCGCCTGACAGCCCGCCAGCCCCAGCATTTT. Its translation is CASSYDRLTARQPQHF.

The chain recombines TRBV7-6 with TRBJ2-7; 7 positions agree with TRBD1. The CDR3 runs 14 residues. Germline V gene data show CDR1 as SGHVS and CDR2 as FNYEAQ. Trimming cost V 5 bases and J 6 bases; bases outside gene matches: 10. CDR3 sequence: CASSPGGGGREQYF. CDR3 nucleotide sequence: TGTGCCAGCAGCCCAGGGGGTGGCGGGCGCGAGCAGTACTTC. Using reference TRBV7-6 and TRBJ2-7 for the parts outside the CDR3, the full variable domain is GAGVSQSPRYKVTKRGQDVALRCDPISGHVSLYWYRQALGQGPEFLTYFNYEAQQDKSGLPNDRFSAERPEGSISTLTIQRTEQRDSAMYRCASSPGGGGREQYFGPGTRLTVT.

The chain employs TRBV21-1 and TRBJ1-3. TRBV21-1 is given as a pseudogene. CDR3 length: 15 residues. The CDR3 region has the DNA TGTGCCAGCAGCAAAGAGGCTATTCCTGGAAACACCATATATTTT. As protein: CASSKEAIPGNTIYF.

This chain joins TRBV29-1 and TRBJ2-3; perhaps TRBD2 as D (6 bases). The CDR3 totals 14 residues. Germline CDR1 and CDR2: SQVTM and ANQGSEA. The V gene lost 2 bases and the J gene lost 0 bases, with 9 bases spanning the gap. CDR3 coding DNA: TGCAGCGTTGAATCGGGGACTAGCACAGATACGCAGTATTTT. Translated, it gives CSVESGTSTDTQYF.

The chain couples TRBV9 to TRBJ2-1, with TRBD2 identical over 9 bases. V was pared by 0 bases and J by 5 bases, with 6 bases of the junction left unmatched. CDR3 length: 16 residues. CDR1 SGDLS and CDR2 YYNGEE come from the germline V gene. The CDR3 DNA reads TGTGCCAGCAGCGTAGGAGTGACTAGCGGTGACAATGAGCAGTTCTTC. Encoded protein: CASSVGVTSGDNEQFF.

This sequence joins TRBV10-3 and TRBJ1-5, with D possibly TRBD1 on 6 matching bases. Germline-derived CDR1 and CDR2 are ENHRY and SYGVKD. V lost 4 bases and J lost 1, with 11 bases in between. The CDR3 is 15 residues long. This CDR3 is CAISGSGVSNQPQHF. In DNA, the CDR3 is TGTGCCATCAGTGGCTCAGGGGTAAGCAATCAGCCCCAGCATTTT.

V and J are TRBV10-3 and TRBJ2-5; 11 bases are a match to TRBD2. The CDR3 length is 14 residues. V shed 8 bases and J 2 bases; nucleotides not matched to a gene: 4. Germline V gene data show CDR1 as ENHRY and CDR2 as SYGVKD. CDR3 region: CAISTSGEQETQYF. DNA for the CDR3: TGTGCCATCTCGACTAGCGGGGAACAAGAGACCCAGTACTTC.

Comment on this clone: The sample contains more than one DNA sequence encoding this CDR3. The chain recombines TRBV7-3 with TRBJ2-3; D not resolved. The CDR3 is made up of 14 amino acids. V was shortened by 5 bases and J by 2 bases, with 11 bases between the two germline ends. Germline assignment: CDR1 SGHTA and CDR2 FQGTGA. The CDR3 protein is CASSLGSATDTQYF. The CDR3 nucleotides read TGTGCCAGCAGCCTGGGATCGGCCACAGATACGCAGTATTTT.

The V gene is TRBV28, the J gene TRBJ2-2, with 12 bases that match TRBD1. The CDR3 has 15 residues. Germline assignment: CDR1 MDHEN and CDR2 SYDVKM. The trim removed 5 bases at V and 6 bases at J, leaving 4 bases unmatched. The CDR3 here is CASSRGTGGPGELFF. The CDR3 region has the DNA TGTGCCAGCAGTCGTGGGACAGGGGGCCCCGGGGAGCTGTTTTTT.

This clone came up a few times. The chain employs TRBV13 and TRBJ2-4, with TRBD1 identical over 8 bases. V shed 4 bases, J shed 8 bases, and the junction held 7 bases outside the gene matches. CDR1 and CDR2 (germline): PRHDT, FYEKMQ (reference sequence). The CDR3 spans 14 residues. The DNA for the CDR3 is TGTGCCAGCAGCTCTGTGGGACAGGCCGACATTCAGTACTTC. Protein sequence: CASSSVGQADIQYF.

The chain is built from TRBV11-2 and TRBJ1-5; 9 positions agree with TRBD1. The CDR3 loop spans 16 amino acids. V was clipped by 1 base and J by 5 bases; unmatched bases: 6. From germline, CDR1 is SGHAT and CDR2 FQNNGV. The CDR3 coding sequence is TGTGCCAGCAGCTTAGCTTTTACAGGGGGCGATCAGCCCCAGCATTTT. It specifies CASSLAFTGGDQPQHF.

Here the CDR3 reads CASSLGRSGELFF. The CDR3 DNA is TGTGCCAGCAGCCTCGGGCGGTCCGGGGAGCTGTTTTTT. The V gene is TRBV9, the J gene TRBJ2-2; D uncertain. Germline V gives CDR1 SGDLS, CDR2 YYNGEE. This CDR3 is 13 amino acids long. V was cut by 4 bases and J by 6 bases, with 10 bases left in between.

V and J are TRBV5-4 and TRBJ2-5, with D possibly called TRBD1 or TRBD2 (5 bases each). This CDR3 is built from 13 residues. Trimming removed 4 bases at V and 10 bases at J, with 17 bases between. Germline V gene sequence: CDR1 SGHNT, CDR2 YYREEE (reference sequence). The CDR3 is CASSLRDLGDQYF. The CDR3 DNA reads as TGTGCCAGCAGCCTCCGGGACCTGGGAGACCAGTACTTC.

This clone was detected many times. The chain links TRBV2 to TRBJ2-1; 9 bases are a match to TRBD1. The CDR3 length is 15 residues. Germline V CDR1 and CDR2: SNHLY, FYNNEI. V trimming: 5 bases; J trimming: 3 bases; junction bases outside the gene matches: 5. This chain's CDR3 is CASSPDRGYYNEQFF. In DNA form, the CDR3 reads TGTGCCAGCAGTCCAGACAGGGGGTACTACAATGAGCAGTTCTTC.

J is TRBJ2-5 and V is TRBV5-1, with 11 bases aligning to TRBD2. This CDR3 contains 16 residues. The trim removed 2 bases at V and 2 bases at J, leaving 5 bases unmatched. Per the germline V gene, CDR1 is SGHRS and CDR2 is YFSETQ. The CDR3 sequence is CASSLGTSGPQETQYF. DNA for the CDR3: TGCGCCAGCAGCTTAGGGACTAGCGGACCACAAGAGACCCAGTACTTC.